Listed here are 3 T cell receptor beta chains from one sample, sequenced in a study of T-cell memory formation after mild COVID-19. MiXCR, applied by TCRdb to the 5' RACE reads, yields one record per CDR3 protein. The table shows around 200,000 distinct CDR3 sequences, with around 27% occurring only once. The sequenced sample was PBMCs or a T cell subset sorted from them (not recorded which). The receptors were gathered from an adult woman who had mild COVID-19 (a few samples of this study predate the infection). Cell type and time point are not known.

This clonotype was detected many times. The chain uses TRBV25-1 and TRBJ2-7; D uncertain. This CDR3 comprises 12 residues. The V end lost 2 bases, the J end lost 3 bases, and 5 bases lay between the germline ends. Germline V gene lookup returns CDR1 MGHDK and CDR2 SYGVNS. The CDR3 here is CASSERSYEQYF. Written as DNA, the CDR3 is TGTGCCAGCAGTGAAAGGAGCTACGAGCAGTACTTC.

V usage is TRBV29-1 and J usage is TRBJ1-1; TRBD1 matches 7 bases. With 3 bases clipped from V and 6 bases from J, the junction kept 4 bases outside the gene matches. This CDR3 is 12 amino acids long. CDR1 and CDR2 from the germline V gene are SQVTM and ANQGSEA. DNA of the CDR3: TGCAGCGTTGACCAGGGGGGTGCTGAAGCTTTCTTT. Its protein product is CSVDQGGAEAFF.

This clonotype was counted only a few times. The rearrangement joins TRBV5-1 to TRBJ2-4; 9 positions match TRBD1. Germline CDR1 and CDR2: SGHRS and YFSETQ. This CDR3 region has 16 residues. Trimming took 4 bases from V and 2 from J; bases not matched to a gene: 7. The CDR3 loop reads CASSTGQGLTKNIQYF. The CDR3 DNA reads as TGCGCCAGCAGCACCGGACAGGGGTTGACCAAAAACATTCAGTACTTC.